The 17 T cell receptor beta chains listed next were all sequenced from one sample in a study of blood T cell repertoires in COVID-19. Repertoires were generated with immunoSEQ multiplex PCR, while TCRdb's copy carries only in-frame clones and drops some. This table has about 30,000 clones, roughly nine tenths appearing once. The sample taken for sequencing was peripheral blood. These receptors all stem from a human donor in a cohort sampled during active COVID-19.

This sequence joins TRBV3-1 (or the pseudogene TRBV3-2) and TRBJ1-1; no clear D. Between the trimmed V and J ends, which lost 2 bases and 0 bases, there was a span of 7 bases. Germline loops: CDR1 LGHDT, CDR2 YNNKEL (reference sequence). This CDR3 has 14 amino acids. This chain's CDR3 is CASSQRPVNTEAFF. The CDR3 nucleotides are TGTGCCAGCAGCCAACGCCCAGTGAACACTGAAGCTTTCTTT.

V is TRBV7-8 and J is TRBJ2-3; possibly TRBD2 for D (5 bases). The CDR3 spans 12 residues. V was pared by 8 bases and J by 8 bases, with 14 bases between. Germline loops: CDR1 SGHVS, CDR2 FQNEAQ. In nucleotides, the CDR3 is TGTGCCAGCGGCCCCCTCCGGGGTACGCAGTATTTT. Protein product: CASGPLRGTQYF.

V is TRBV12-3 or TRBV12-4 and J is TRBJ2-7; D remains ambiguous. The V gene lost 2 bases and the J gene lost 5 bases, with 10 bases spanning the gap. The CDR3 consists of 13 residues. CDR3 nucleotides: TGTGCCAGCAGTTTAAGTGAGGCGGACGAGCAGTACTTC. It encodes CASSLSEADEQYF.

The chain carries TRBV5-1 and TRBJ1-1, with 7 bases fitting TRBD1. The CDR3 length is 14 residues. V lost 1 base to trimming and J lost 5 bases; unmatched junction nucleotides: 5. The germline V gene has CDR1 SGHRS and CDR2 YFSETQ. CDR3 region: CASSLNPGGTEAFF. CDR3 DNA: TGCGCCAGCAGCTTGAACCCAGGGGGTACTGAAGCTTTCTTT.

V and J are TRBV5-4 and TRBJ1-2; D unresolved. Trimming cost V 0 bases and J 0 bases, with 6 bases left between them. The germline gives CDR1 SGHNT, CDR2 YYREEE (reference sequence). This CDR3 is 14 amino acids long. CDR3: CASSLELANYGYTF. The CDR3 DNA sequence: TGTGCCAGCAGCTTGGAGCTGGCTAACTATGGCTACACCTTC.

CDR3 amino acids: CASSRQTGTEQYF. CDR3 nucleotides: TGTGCCAGCAGTCGACAGACAGGGACCGAGCAGTACTTC. The chain is built from TRBV6-5 and TRBJ2-7, with 7 bases matching TRBD1. Germline-derived CDR1 and CDR2 are MNHEY and SVGAGI. This CDR3 comprises 13 residues. The V and J ends lost 5 bases and 6 bases, in that order; junction bases with no gene match: 7.

CDR3 in amino acids: CATSRDGDRANEQYF. The CDR3 bases are TGTGCCACCAGCAGAGATGGGGACAGGGCCAACGAGCAGTACTTC. The chain has TRBV15 and TRBJ2-7; 9 bases are a match to TRBD1. J was trimmed by 5 bases and V by 0 bases; bases with no gene match: 5. Germline assignment: CDR1 LNHNV and CDR2 YYDKDF (reference sequence). The CDR3 loop spans 15 amino acids.

This clone was seen only a few times. The gene calls are TRBV6-5 and TRBJ2-2, with D perhaps matching TRBD2 (7 bases). Germline CDR1 and CDR2: MNHEY and SVGAGI. Trimming took 7 bases from V and 5 from J, leaving 14 bases between them. The CDR3 runs 14 residues. This CDR3 reads CASTGGPSTGELFF. In DNA, the CDR3 is TGTGCCAGCACGGGGGGCCCCTCGACCGGGGAGCTGTTTTTT.

The chain couples TRBV9 to TRBJ2-1, with no clear D. Per the germline V gene, CDR1 is SGDLS and CDR2 is YYNGEE. The CDR3 contains 14 residues. V gave up 0 bases and J gave up 9 bases, with 13 bases separating them. CDR3 sequence: CASSVVGVSREQFF. The CDR3, as DNA: TGTGCCAGCAGCGTAGTTGGTGTTAGCCGTGAGCAGTTCTTC.

J is TRBJ2-7 and V is TRBV30, with a possible D match to TRBD1 (6 bases). Germline values: CDR1 GTSNPN, CDR2 SVGIG (reference sequence). Trimming removed 4 bases from V and 2 bases from J, with 12 bases in between. This CDR3 has 13 residues. Here the CDR3 reads CAWTYRDTYEQYF. The CDR3 DNA reads as TGTGCCTGGACCTACAGGGATACCTACGAGCAGTACTTC.

The rearrangement links TRBV24-1 to TRBJ2-3, with TRBD2 matching 14 bases. This CDR3 is built from 16 residues. V gave up 4 bases and J gave up 6 bases; unmatched junction bases: 5. Per germline, CDR1 KGHDR and CDR2 SFDVKD. The CDR3 reads CATSDPGLAGADTQYF. As DNA, the CDR3 is TGTGCCACCAGTGACCCGGGACTAGCGGGAGCGGATACGCAGTATTTT.

This rearrangement joins TRBV3-1 (or the pseudogene TRBV3-2) to TRBJ1-1, with TRBD1 as a possible D gene (5 bases). The germline gives CDR1 LGHDT, CDR2 YNNKEL (reference sequence). With 4 bases removed from V and 2 bases from J, the gap between germline ends came to 11 bases. The CDR3 is made up of 14 amino acids. In nucleotides, the CDR3 is TGTGCCAGCAGCCTAGGGGTAGCAAACACTGAAGCTTTCTTT. Its translation: CASSLGVANTEAFF.

The V gene is TRBV12-3 or TRBV12-4, the J gene TRBJ2-4; TRBD2 aligns across 14 bases. Unmatched junction bases numbered 2, after V lost 5 bases and J lost 11 bases. The CDR3 covers 13 residues. In nucleotides, the CDR3 is TGTGCCAGCAGTCAGACTAGCGGGAGGGTTCAGTACTTC. Residues: CASSQTSGRVQYF.

This clone was counted a single time. This chain uses TRBV5-6 with TRBJ2-5; TRBD2 aligns across 9 bases. Germline lookup yields CDR1 SGHDT and CDR2 YYEEEE. The CDR3 is 14 amino acids. V lost 3 bases to trimming and J lost 5 bases; unmatched junction nucleotides: 5. Written as DNA, the CDR3 is TGTGCCAGCAGCTCAGCGGGGGGCAGGGAGACCCAGTACTTC. Translated: CASSSAGGRETQYF.

The V gene is TRBV2, the J gene TRBJ1-2; TRBD1 is a possible D gene (6 bases). The CDR3 consists of 13 residues. Germline V gene lookup returns CDR1 SNHLY and CDR2 FYNNEI. Trimming removed 4 bases from V and 7 bases from J, with 13 bases in between. The CDR3 coding sequence is TGTGCCAGCAGTGTCGCGGGGGCCAGTGGCTACACCTTC. Protein product: CASSVAGASGYTF.

The CDR3 nucleotides read TGTGCCAGCAGGGACAGGGGAGATGGCTACACCTTC. This translates into CASRDRGDGYTF. The chain carries TRBV27 and TRBJ1-2; 9 nucleotides line up with TRBD1. CDR3 length: 12 residues. With V trimmed by 6 bases and J by 6 bases, 2 bases remained unmatched. In germline, CDR1 is MNHEY, CDR2 SMNVEV (reference sequence).

V gene TRBV7-3 combines with J gene TRBJ1-1; D is perhaps TRBD1 (6 bases). The CDR3 sequence is 14 residues long. Looked up from germline, CDR1 is SGHTA and CDR2 is FQGTGA. The germline V and J ends were trimmed by 2 bases and 6 bases, with 13 bases remaining between them. The CDR3: CASSLGTGKSEAFF. The CDR3 nucleotides read TGTGCCAGCAGCTTAGGTACAGGGAAATCTGAAGCTTTCTTT.